The clone carrying this TCR beta chain turned up a few times. The data are from a study of regulatory T cells in long-lasting Graves disease. The CDR3 spans 15 residues. Trimming took 3 bases from V and 0 from J, leaving 11 bases between them. Per the germline V gene, CDR1 is KGHSH and CDR2 is LQKENI. Both iRepertoire HTBI primers and Arm-PCR of CDR3 regions were used to build the TCR beta libraries. TCRdb reprocessed the multiplex PCR reads via MiXCR and lists one record per CDR3 protein. The sample has about 300,000 distinct CDR3 sequences; around 20% are singletons. This sample's time point: persistent/refractory GD, antithyroid drugs over 5 years with positive TRAb. PBMC RNA served as the TCR library source.

The rearrangement uses TRBV18 and TRBJ2-5; D uncertain. The sequence was collected from a female donor with Graves disease. The sequencing here drew on peripheral blood mononuclear cells (PBMCs), taken when the disease was refractory, from a patient treated with antithyroid drugs. As DNA, the CDR3 is TGTGCCAGCTCACCCTCAAGCTCGTACCAAGAGACCCAGTACTTC. It codes for CASSPSSSYQETQYF. Full variable domain (outside the CDR3, taken from reference TRBV18 and TRBJ2-5): NAGVMQNPRHLVRRRGQEARLRCSPMKGHSHVYWYRQLPEEGLKFMVYLQKENIIDESGMPKERFSAEFPKEGPSILRIQQVVRGDSAAYFCASSPSSSYQETQYFGPGTRLLVL.